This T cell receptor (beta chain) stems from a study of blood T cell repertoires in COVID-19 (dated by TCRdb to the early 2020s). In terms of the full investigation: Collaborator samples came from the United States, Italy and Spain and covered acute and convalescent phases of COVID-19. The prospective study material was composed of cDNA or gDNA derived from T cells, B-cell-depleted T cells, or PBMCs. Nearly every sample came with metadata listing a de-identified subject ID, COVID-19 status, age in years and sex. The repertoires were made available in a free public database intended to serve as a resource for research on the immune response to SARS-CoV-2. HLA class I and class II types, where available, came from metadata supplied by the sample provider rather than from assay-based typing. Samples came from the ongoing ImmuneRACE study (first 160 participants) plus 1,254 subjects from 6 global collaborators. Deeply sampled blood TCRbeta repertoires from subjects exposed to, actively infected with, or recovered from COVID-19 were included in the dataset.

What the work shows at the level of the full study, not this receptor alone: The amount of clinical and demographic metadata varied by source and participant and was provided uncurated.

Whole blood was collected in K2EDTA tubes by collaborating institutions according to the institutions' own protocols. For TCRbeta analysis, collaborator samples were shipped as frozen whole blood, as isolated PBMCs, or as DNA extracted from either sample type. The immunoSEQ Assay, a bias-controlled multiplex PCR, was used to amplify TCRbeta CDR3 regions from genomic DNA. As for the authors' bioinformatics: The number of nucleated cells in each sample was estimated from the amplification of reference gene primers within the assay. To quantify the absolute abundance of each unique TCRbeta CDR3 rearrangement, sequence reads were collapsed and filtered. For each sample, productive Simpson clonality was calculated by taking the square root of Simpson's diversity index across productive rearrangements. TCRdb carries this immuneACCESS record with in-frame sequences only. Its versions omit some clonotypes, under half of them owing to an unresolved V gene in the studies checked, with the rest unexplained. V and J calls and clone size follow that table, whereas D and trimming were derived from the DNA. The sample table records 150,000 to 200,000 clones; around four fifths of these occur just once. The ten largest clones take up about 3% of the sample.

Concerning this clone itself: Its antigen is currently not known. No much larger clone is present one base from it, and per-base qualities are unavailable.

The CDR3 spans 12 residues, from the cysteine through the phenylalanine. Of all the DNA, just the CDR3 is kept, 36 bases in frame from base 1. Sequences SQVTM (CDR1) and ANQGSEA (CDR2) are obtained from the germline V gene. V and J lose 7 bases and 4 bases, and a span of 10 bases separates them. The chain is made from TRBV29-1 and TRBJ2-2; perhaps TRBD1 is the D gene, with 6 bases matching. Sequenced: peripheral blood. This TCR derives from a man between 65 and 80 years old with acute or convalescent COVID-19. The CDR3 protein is CSALQGTGELFF. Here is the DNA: TGCAGCGCTCTACAGGGCACCGGGGAGCTGTTTTTT.